This TCR beta chain emerged from a study of naive and memory T cell subsets. Study findings and constraints: TCR abundance followed a power law differing between naive and memory subsets. Naive and memory repertoire findings lacked a ground truth for validation. A few larger clonotypes appeared in naive repertoires, especially CD8, possibly memory cells re-expressing CD45RA.

This clonotype was seen a handful of times. Its antigen remains unknown. Two oligonucleotides, mixed equimolar, formed the beta constant-region primer covering TRBC1 and TRBC2. Four rounds of PCR amplified the ligated cDNA using nested alpha and beta constant-region primers plus SP2. Each CDR3 protein is one row after TCRdb ran MiXCR on the UMI-ligation and nested PCR reads. This table has approximately 150,000 distinct CDR3 sequences, approximately 18% appearing once. CDR1 is SGHAT and CDR2 is FQNNGV in the germline V gene. Trimming pared 4 bases from V and 2 bases from J, leaving 10 bases between. There are 14 residues in the CDR3.

Sequencing was done on a sample of naive CD8+ T cells from blood. V is TRBV11-2 and J is TRBJ2-3; a possible D gene is TRBD2 (6 bases). The clonotype was recovered from a human donor in good health. The CDR3, as DNA: TGTGCCAGCAGCTCAGGACTACTCACAGATACGCAGTATTTT. Protein sequence: CASSSGLLTDTQYF.